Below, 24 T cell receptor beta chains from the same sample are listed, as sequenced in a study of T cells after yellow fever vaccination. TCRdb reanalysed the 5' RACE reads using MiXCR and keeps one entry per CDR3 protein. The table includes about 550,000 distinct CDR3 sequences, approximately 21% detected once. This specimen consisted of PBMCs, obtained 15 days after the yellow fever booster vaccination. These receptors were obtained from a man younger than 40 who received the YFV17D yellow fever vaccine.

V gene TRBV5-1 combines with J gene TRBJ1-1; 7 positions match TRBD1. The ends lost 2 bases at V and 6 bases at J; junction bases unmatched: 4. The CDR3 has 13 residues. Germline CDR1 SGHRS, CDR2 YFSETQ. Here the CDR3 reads CASSFGGGAEAFF. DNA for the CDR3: TGCGCCAGCAGCTTCGGAGGGGGCGCTGAAGCTTTCTTT.

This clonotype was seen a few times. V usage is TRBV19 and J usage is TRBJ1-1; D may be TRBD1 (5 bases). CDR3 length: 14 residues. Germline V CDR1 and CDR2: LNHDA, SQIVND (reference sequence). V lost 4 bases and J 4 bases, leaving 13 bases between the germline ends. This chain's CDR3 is CASSRGYSGTEAFF. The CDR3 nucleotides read TGTGCCAGTAGTAGGGGGTACTCGGGCACTGAAGCTTTCTTT.

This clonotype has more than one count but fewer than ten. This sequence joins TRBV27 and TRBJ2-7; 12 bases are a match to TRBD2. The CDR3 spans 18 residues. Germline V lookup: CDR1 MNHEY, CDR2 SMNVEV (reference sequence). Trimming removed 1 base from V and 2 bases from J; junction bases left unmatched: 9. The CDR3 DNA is TGTGCCAGCAGTTTATGGGCCCGACTAGCGGGAGCCCCCTACGAGCAGTACTTC. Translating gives CASSLWARLAGAPYEQYF.

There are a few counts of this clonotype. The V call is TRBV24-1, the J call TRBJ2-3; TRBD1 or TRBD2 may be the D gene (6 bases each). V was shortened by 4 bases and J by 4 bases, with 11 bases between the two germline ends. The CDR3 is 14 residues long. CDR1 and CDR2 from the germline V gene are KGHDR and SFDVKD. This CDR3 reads CATSDPRGADTQYF. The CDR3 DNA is TGTGCCACCAGTGACCCTAGGGGGGCAGATACGCAGTATTTT.

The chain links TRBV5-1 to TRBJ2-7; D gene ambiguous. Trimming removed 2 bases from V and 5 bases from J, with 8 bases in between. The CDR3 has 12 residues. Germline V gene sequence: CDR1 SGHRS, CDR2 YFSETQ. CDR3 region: CASSLENHEQYF. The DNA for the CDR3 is TGCGCCAGCAGCTTAGAGAACCACGAGCAGTACTTC.

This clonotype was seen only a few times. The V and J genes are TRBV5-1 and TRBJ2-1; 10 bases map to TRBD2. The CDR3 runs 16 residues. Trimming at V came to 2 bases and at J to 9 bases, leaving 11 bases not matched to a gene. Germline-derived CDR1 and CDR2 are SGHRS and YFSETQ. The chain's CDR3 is CASSLREPASGGEQFF. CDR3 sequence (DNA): TGCGCCAGCAGCTTAAGGGAACCGGCTAGCGGGGGTGAGCAGTTCTTC.

Here the CDR3 reads CASSRGEKLFF. The DNA of the CDR3 is TGTGCCAGCAGCCGGGGTGAAAAACTGTTTTTT. The V and J genes are TRBV7-9 and TRBJ1-4, with no clear D. CDR1 and CDR2 from the germline V gene are SEHNR and FQNEAQ (reference sequence). The ends were cut back, 5 bases at V and 7 bases at J, with 5 bases in the middle. The CDR3 has 11 residues.

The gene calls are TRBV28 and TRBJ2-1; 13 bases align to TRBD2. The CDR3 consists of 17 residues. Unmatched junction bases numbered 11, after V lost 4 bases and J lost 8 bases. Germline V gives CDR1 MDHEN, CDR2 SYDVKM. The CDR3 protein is CASSSTGTSGIGDEQFF. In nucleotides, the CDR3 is TGTGCCAGCAGTTCGACAGGGACTAGCGGGATCGGCGATGAGCAGTTCTTC.

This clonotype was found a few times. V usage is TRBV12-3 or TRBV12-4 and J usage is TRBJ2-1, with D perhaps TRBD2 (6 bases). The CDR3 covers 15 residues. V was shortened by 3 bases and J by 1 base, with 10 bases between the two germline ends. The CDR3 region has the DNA TGTGCCAGCAGTTTTAAAGGACTATCCTACAATGAGCAGTTCTTC. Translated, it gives CASSFKGLSYNEQFF.

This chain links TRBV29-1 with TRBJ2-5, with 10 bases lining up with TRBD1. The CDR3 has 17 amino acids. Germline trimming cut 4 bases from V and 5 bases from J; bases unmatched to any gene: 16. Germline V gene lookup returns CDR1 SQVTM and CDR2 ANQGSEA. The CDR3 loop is CSVATGTGELWGETQYF. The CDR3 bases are TGCAGCGTTGCCACCGGGACAGGGGAGTTATGGGGGGAGACCCAGTACTTC.

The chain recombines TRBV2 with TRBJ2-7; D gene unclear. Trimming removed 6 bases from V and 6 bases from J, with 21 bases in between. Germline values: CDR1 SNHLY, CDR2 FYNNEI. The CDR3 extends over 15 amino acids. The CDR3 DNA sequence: TGTGCCAGCAGGTACATCTCGACGGCGGCTAGCGAGCAGTACTTC. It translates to CASRYISTAASEQYF.

Written as DNA, the CDR3 is TGTGCCAGCAGAGACGCCCTTGAAAAACTGTTTTTT. This gives the protein CASRDALEKLFF. The chain joins TRBV28 to TRBJ1-4; D is unresolved. CDR1 MDHEN and CDR2 SYDVKM come from the germline V gene. The V end was cut by 6 bases, the J end by 7 bases, with 9 bases between. This CDR3 has 12 residues.

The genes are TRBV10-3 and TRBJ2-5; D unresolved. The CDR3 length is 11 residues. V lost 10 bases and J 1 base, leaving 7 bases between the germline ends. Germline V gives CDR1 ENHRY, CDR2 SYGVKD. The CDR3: CATWSQETQYF. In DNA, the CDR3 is TGTGCCACTTGGTCCCAAGAGACCCAGTACTTC.

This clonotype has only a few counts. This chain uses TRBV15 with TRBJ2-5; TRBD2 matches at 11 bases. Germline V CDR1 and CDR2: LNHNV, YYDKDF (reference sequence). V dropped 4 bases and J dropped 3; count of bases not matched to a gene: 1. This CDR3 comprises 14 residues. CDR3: CATSKGLAEETQYF. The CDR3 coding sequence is TGTGCCACCAGCAAGGGACTAGCGGAAGAGACCCAGTACTTC.

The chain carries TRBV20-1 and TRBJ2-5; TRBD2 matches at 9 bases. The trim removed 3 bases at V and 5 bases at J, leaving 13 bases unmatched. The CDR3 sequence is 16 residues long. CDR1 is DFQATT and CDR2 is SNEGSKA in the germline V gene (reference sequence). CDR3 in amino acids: CSARGGREVKGETQYF. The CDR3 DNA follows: TGCAGTGCTAGGGGCGGGAGGGAGGTTAAGGGTGAGACCCAGTACTTC.

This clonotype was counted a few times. CDR3 amino acids: CASSPSTSGSYEQYF. The CDR3, as DNA: TGTGCCAGCTCACCAAGTACTAGCGGGAGTTACGAGCAGTACTTC. The chain joins TRBV18 to TRBJ2-7; TRBD2 agrees at 11 bases. V was clipped by 2 bases and J by 4 bases; unmatched bases: 4. Germline CDR1 and CDR2: KGHSH and LQKENI. This CDR3 comprises 15 residues.

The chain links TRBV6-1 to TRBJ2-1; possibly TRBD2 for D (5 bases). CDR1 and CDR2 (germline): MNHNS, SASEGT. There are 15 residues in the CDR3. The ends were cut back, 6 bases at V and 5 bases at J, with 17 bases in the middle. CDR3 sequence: CASSQKNSAHNEQFF. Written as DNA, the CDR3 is TGTGCCAGCAGCCAAAAGAATAGCGCCCACAATGAGCAGTTCTTC.

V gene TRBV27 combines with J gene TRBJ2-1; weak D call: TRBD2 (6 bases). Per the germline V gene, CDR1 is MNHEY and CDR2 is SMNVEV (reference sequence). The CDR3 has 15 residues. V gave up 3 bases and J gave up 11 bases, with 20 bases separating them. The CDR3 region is CASSFWGDALGKQFF. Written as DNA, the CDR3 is TGTGCCAGCAGTTTTTGGGGGGATGCCCTAGGAAAGCAGTTCTTC.

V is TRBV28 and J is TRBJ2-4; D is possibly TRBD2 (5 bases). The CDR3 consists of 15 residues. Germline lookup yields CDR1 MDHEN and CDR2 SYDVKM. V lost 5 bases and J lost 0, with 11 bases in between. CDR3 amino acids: CASSVMRVAKNIQYF. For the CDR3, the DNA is TGTGCCAGCAGTGTAATGAGGGTAGCCAAAAACATTCAGTACTTC.

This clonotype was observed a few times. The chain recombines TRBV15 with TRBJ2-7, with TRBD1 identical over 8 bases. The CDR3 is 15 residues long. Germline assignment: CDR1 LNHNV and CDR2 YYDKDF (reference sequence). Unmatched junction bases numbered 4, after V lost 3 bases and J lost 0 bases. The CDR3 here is CATSRRTGLSYEQYF. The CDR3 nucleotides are TGTGCCACCAGCAGGAGGACAGGGCTCTCCTACGAGCAGTACTTC. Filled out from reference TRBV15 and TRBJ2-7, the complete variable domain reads DAMVIQNPRYQVTQFGKPVTLSCSQTLNHNVMYWYQQKSSQAPKLLFHYYDKDFNNEADTPDNFQSRRPNTSFCFLDIRSPGLGDTAMYLCATSRRTGLSYEQYFGPGTRLTVT.

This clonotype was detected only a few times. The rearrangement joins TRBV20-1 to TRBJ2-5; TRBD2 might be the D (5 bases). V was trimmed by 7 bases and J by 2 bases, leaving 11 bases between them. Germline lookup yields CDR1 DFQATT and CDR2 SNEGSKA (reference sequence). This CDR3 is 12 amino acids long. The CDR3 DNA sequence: TGCAGTGGCGCTCGGGGTCAAGAGACCCAGTACTTC. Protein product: CSGARGQETQYF.

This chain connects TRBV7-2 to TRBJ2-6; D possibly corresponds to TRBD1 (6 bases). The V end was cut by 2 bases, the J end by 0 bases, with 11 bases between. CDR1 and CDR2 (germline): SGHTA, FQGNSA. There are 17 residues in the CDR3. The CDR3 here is CASSLTRDISGANVLTF. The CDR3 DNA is TGTGCCAGCAGCTTAACCCGGGACATCTCTGGGGCCAACGTCCTGACTTTC.

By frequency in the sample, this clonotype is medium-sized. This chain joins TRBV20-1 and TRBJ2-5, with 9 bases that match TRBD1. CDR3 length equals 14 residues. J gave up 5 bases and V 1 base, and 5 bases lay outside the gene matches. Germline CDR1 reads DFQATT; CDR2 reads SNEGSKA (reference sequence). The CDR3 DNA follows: TGCAGTGCTAGAGGAGGACAGGGGTATGAGACCCAGTACTTC. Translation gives CSARGGQGYETQYF.

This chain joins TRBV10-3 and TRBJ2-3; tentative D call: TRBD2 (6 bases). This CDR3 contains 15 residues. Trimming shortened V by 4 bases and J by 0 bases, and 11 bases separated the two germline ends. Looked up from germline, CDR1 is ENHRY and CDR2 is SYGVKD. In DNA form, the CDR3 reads TGTGCCATCAGTGTGGAGGGAGGTAGCACAGATACGCAGTATTTT. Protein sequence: CAISVEGGSTDTQYF.